The 4 T cell receptor beta chains below were found in one sample sequenced in a study of T-cell reconstitution after alpha-beta-depleted transplantation in children. Preparation of the TCRbeta library involved a method that used unique molecular identifiers. Via MiXCR, TCRdb re-called the PCR reads, giving one row per CDR3 protein. The table includes around 380,000 distinct CDR3 sequences, about a tenth detected once. The specimen comprised PBMCs from the stem cell graft donor, sampled from the stem cell graft. The source of these receptors is a human donor who donated a stem cell graft to a child with acute myeloid leukemia.

This clonotype was recorded at least ten times. This chain joins TRBV7-9 and TRBJ2-3; TRBD2 might be the D (6 bases). The CDR3 length is 13 residues. Germline CDR1 reads SEHNR; CDR2 reads FQNEAQ (reference sequence). Trimming cost V 5 bases and J 4 bases, with 10 bases left between them. As DNA, the CDR3 is TGTGCCAGCAGCCCGCCGGGGGCAGATACGCAGTATTTT. It is translated as CASSPPGADTQYF.

The chain joins TRBV6-1 to TRBJ2-7; 10 bases are a match to TRBD1. Germline V gene sequence: CDR1 MNHNS, CDR2 SASEGT. With 6 bases clipped from V and 1 base from J, the junction kept 6 bases outside the gene matches. The CDR3 contains 15 residues. DNA of the CDR3: TGTGCCAGCAGACAGGGACAGGGGACATCCTACGAGCAGTACTTC. As protein: CASRQGQGTSYEQYF.

This clonotype was seen ten or more times. V usage is TRBV6-2 or TRBV6-3 and J usage is TRBJ2-2; 9 nucleotides match TRBD1. From germline, CDR1 is MNHEY and CDR2 SVGEGT. Trimming took 5 bases from V and 6 from J; bases not matched to a gene: 4. The length of the CDR3 is 14 residues. CDR3 coding DNA: TGTGCCAGCAGTACGACAGGGGGAGCCGGGGAGCTGTTTTTT. Translating it yields CASSTTGGAGELFF.

CDR3 amino acids: CASSLEATEQFF. The CDR3 nucleotides are TGTGCCAGCAGCTTAGAGGCAACTGAGCAGTTCTTC. This sequence joins TRBV7-2 and TRBJ2-1; D gene uncertain. The CDR3 contains 12 residues. CDR1 is SGHTA and CDR2 is FQGNSA in the germline V gene. V was pared by 1 base and J by 9 bases, with 7 bases between.